The present TCR beta chain was sequenced within a study of blood T cell repertoires in COVID-19. Germline V lookup: CDR1 KGHSH, CDR2 LQKENI. The CDR3 has 16 amino acids. V was cut by 2 bases and J by 1 base, with 12 bases left in between. Assay: immunoSEQ multiplex PCR; the TCRdb copy retains only in-frame clones and omits some. The table has around 11,000 clones, approximately 87% seen once. The TCR originated in a human donor in a cohort sampled during active COVID-19. The chain is built from TRBV18 and TRBJ2-1; D possibly corresponds to TRBD1 (5 bases). The specimen was peripheral blood. CDR3 in DNA: TGTGCCAGCTCACCATCTCAGGGTAGTTCCTACAATGAGCAGTTCTTC. This translates into CASSPSQGSSYNEQFF.